Described below is a single TCR beta chain sequence and its context. Cohort 3 recovery required two negative PCRs, clearance, or symptom resolution. The J segment lost 4 bases and the V segment lost 1 base, leaving 4 bases of the junction unmatched. Per germline, CDR1 SGHNT and CDR2 YENEEA. The CDR3 consists of 15 residues. This record belongs to a study of blood T cell repertoires in COVID-19. In the study overall: Samples came from the United States, Italy and Spain, spanning acute and convalescent COVID-19. PBMCs, B-cell-depleted T cells, or T cells provided the cDNA or gDNA that made up the material.

Methods used by the authors: Quantification of nucleated cells was approximated via reference gene primer amplification. Method: immunoSEQ multiplex PCR; TCRdb's copy keeps in-frame clones and lacks some. The V and J calls and clone size are taken from that table; D and trimming were inferred from the DNA. The data show more than 150,000 clones, 70% to 85% seen once. Sequencing was done on a sample of PBMCs or T cells enriched from blood (not recorded which). The TCR was taken from a woman in her forties or fifties who had recovered from COVID-19. V usage is TRBV11-3 and J usage is TRBJ2-1, with 7 positions matching TRBD2. The DNA of the CDR3 is TGTGCCAGCAGCTTAGGCGGGACTACTTACAATGAGCAGTTCTTC. Protein product: CASSLGGTTYNEQFF.